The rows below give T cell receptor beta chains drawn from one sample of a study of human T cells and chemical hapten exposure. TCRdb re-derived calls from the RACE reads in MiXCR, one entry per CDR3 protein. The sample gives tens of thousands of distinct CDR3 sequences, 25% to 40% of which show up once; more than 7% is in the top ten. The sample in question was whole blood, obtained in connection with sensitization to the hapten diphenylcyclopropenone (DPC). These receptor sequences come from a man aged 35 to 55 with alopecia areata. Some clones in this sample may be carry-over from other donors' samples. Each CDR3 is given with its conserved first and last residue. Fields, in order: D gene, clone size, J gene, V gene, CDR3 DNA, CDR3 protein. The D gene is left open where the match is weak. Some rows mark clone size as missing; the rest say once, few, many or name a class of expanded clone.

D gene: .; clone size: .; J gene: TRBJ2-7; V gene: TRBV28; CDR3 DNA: TGTGCCAGCAGTTTCCGGGGGATAGTCTCCTACGAGCAGTACTTC; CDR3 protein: CASSFRGIVSYEQYF
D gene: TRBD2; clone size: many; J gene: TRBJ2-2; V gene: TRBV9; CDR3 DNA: TGTGCCAGCAGCGTTCCGATGACTAGCGGGCGGAACACCGGGGAGCTGTTTTTT; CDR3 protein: CASSVPMTSGRNTGELFF
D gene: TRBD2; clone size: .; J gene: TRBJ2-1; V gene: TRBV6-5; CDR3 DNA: TGTGCCAGCAACGCGGGACTAGGCGTCGGTGAGCAGTTCTTC; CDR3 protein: CASNAGLGVGEQFF
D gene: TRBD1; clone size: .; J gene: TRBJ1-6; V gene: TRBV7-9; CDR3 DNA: TGTGCCAGCAGCCCGGGACAGGTGAATTCACCCCTCCACTTT; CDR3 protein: CASSPGQVNSPLHF
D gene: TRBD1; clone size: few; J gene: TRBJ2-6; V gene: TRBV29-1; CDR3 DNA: TGCAGCGTTTCCCGACAGGGGGATAACGTCCTGACTTTC; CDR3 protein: CSVSRQGDNVLTF
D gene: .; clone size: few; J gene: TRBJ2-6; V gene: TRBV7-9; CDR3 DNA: TGTGCCAGCAGCTCAAGGGACGCTGGGGCCAACGTCCTGACTTTC; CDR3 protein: CASSSRDAGANVLTF
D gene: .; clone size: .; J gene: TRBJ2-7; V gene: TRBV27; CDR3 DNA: TGTGCCAGCAGTTCGTACAGTAGCTCCTACGAGCAGTACTTC; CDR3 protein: CASSSYSSSYEQYF
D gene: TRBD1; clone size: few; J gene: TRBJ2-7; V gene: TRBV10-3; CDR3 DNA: TGTGCCATCAGTGAGGGGACAGGGGGAGTCTACGAGCAGTACTTC; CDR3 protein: CAISEGTGGVYEQYF
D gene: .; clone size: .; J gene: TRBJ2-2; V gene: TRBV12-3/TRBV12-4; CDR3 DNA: TGTGCCAGCAGTTTTTGGGCGGGGACCGGGGAGCTATTTTTT; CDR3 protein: CASSFWAGTGELFF
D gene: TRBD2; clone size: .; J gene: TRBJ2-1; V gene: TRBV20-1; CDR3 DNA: TGCAGTGCACTACGGACTAGCGGGAGTAGACATGAGCAGTTCTTC; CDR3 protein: CSALRTSGSRHEQFF
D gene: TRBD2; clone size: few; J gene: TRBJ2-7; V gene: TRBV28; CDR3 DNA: TGTGCCAGCAGCCTTCTGTCTAGCGGGAGGGCCGCCGAGCAGTACTTC; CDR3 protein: CASSLLSSGRAAEQYF
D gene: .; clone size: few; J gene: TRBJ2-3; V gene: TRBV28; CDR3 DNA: TGTGCCAGCAGTTCTTCCGGGACATCTCTCCGAGATACGCAGTATTTT; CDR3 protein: CASSSSGTSLRDTQYF
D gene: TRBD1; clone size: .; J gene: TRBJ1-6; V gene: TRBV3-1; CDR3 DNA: TGTGCCAGCAGCCGACGCTCGACAGGGGGCCTGAGCTCCTATAATTCACCCCTCCACTTT; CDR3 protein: CASSRRSTGGLSSYNSPLHF
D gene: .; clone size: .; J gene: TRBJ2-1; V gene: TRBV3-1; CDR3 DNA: TGTGCCAGCAGCCAAGATGTAGGTAGTCTTCTGAACCAGTTCTTC; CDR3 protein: CASSQDVGSLLNQFF
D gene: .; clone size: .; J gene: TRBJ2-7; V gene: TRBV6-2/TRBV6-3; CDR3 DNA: TGTGCCAGCAGTTACGTGGGGGCCTACGAGCAGTACTTC; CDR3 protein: CASSYVGAYEQYF
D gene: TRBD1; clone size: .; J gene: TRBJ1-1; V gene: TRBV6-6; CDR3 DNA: TGTGCCAGCAGTTACTTTACAGGGGGGCCCTTTTCCGGGAACACTGAAGCTTTCTTT; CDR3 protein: CASSYFTGGPFSGNTEAFF
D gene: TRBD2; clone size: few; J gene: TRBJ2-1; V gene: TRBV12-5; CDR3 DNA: TGTGCTAGTGGTTTGGCGACTAGCGGGTTGGATGAGCAGTTCTTC; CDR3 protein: CASGLATSGLDEQFF
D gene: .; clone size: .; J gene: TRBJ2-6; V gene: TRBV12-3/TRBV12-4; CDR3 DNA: TGTGCCAGCAGTTTACCTGGCAGCTCTGGGGCCAACGTCCTGACTTTC; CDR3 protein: CASSLPGSSGANVLTF
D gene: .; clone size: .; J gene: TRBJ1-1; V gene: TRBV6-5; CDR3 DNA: TGTGCCAGCAGTTTTAACGGAGGGGTGAACACTGAAACTTTCTTT; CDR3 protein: CASSFNGGVNTETFF
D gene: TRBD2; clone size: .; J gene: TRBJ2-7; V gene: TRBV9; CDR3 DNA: TGTGCCAGCAGCGTAGCTCCTAGCGGGTCCAACGAGCAGTACTTC; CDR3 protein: CASSVAPSGSNEQYF
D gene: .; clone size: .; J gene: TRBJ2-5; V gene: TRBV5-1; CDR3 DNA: TGCGCCAGCAGCTTACAGGGAGAGACCCAGTACTTC; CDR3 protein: CASSLQGETQYF
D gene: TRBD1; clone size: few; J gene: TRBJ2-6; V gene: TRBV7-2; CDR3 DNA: TGTGCCAGCAGCCCCAGGACAGGGTCGAGCTCTGGGGCCAACGTCCTGACTTTC; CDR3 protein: CASSPRTGSSSGANVLTF
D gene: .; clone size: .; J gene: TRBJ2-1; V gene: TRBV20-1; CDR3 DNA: TGCAGTAAATACAATCTCGGTGAGCAGTTCTTC; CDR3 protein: CSKYNLGEQFF
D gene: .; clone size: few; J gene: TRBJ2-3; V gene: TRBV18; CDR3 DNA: TGTGCCAGCTCACCAAGGCCGAGAGAGATTCGCACAGATACGCAGTATTTT; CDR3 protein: CASSPRPREIRTDTQYF
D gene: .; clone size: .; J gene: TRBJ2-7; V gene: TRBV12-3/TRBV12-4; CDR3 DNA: TGTGCCAGCAGGGGGGCAGGCCCCTACGAGCAGTACTTC; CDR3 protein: CASRGAGPYEQYF
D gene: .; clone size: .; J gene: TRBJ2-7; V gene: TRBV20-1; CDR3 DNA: TGCAGTGCTACATTCTCCTACGAGCAGTACTTC; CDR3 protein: CSATFSYEQYF
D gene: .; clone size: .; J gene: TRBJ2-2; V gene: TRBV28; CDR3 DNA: TGTGCCAGCAGTTTGACTAGTGGAATCGGGGAGCTGTTTTTT; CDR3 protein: CASSLTSGIGELFF
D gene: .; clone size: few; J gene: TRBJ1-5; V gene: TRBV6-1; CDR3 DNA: TGTGCCAGCAGTGAGGTGTTCGATCAGCCCCAGCATTTT; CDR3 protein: CASSEVFDQPQHF
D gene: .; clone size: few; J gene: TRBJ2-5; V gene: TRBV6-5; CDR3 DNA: TGTGCCAGCAGTTCGCTCAGCACGGAGACCCAGTACTTC; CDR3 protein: CASSSLSTETQYF
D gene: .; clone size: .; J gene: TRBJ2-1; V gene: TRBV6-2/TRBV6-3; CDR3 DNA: TGTGCCAGCAGAAGGGAGAGGGTGAATGAGCAGTTCTTC; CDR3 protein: CASRRERVNEQFF
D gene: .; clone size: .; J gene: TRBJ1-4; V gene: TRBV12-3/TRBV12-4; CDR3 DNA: TGTGCCAGCAGTCCCAGAGGAGGAGGCGGAGAAAAACTGTTTTTT; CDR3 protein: CASSPRGGGGEKLFF
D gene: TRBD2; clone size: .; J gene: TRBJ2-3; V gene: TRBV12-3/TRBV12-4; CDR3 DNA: TGTGCCAGCAGCGCAGAGGGACTAGCGTACACAGATACGCAGTATTTT; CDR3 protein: CASSAEGLAYTDTQYF
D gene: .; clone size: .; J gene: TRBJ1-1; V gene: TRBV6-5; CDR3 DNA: TGTGCCAGCAGTCCCAGGGAGGGAACTGAAGCTTTCTTT; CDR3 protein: CASSPREGTEAFF
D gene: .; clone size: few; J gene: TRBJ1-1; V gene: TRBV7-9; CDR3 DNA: TGTGCCAGCAGCTTAGGGACAGACGAAGCTTTCTTT; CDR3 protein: CASSLGTDEAFF
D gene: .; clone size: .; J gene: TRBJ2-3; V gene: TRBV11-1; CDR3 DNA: TGTGCCAGCAGCCCCGGGACTTCGGGGCTCACAGATACGCAGTATTTT; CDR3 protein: CASSPGTSGLTDTQYF
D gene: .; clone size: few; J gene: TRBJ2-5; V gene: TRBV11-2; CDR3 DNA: TGTGCCAGCAGCTTAGATCTGACAGACCAAGAGACCCAGTACTTC; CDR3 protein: CASSLDLTDQETQYF
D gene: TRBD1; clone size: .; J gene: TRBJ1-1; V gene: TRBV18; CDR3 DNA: TGTGCCAGCTCACCCACAGGGGAGAACACTGAAGCTTTCTTT; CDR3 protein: CASSPTGENTEAFF
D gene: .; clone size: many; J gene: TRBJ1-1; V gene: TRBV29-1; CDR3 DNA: TGCAGCGTTAGGGCAGGGGAAACTGAAGCTTTCTTT; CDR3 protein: CSVRAGETEAFF
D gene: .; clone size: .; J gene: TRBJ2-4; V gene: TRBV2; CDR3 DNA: TGTGCCAGCGGGTTTACAGGGAGTAACATTCAGTACTTC; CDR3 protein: CASGFTGSNIQYF
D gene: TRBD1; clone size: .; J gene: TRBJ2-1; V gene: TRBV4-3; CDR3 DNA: TGCGCCAGCAGCCAAGATTGGACAGGCCCCAATGAGCAGTTCTTC; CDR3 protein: CASSQDWTGPNEQFF
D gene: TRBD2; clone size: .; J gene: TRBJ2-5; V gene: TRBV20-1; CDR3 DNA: TGCAGTGCTAGAGATTTTAGGACTAGCGGGAGAAAGGAGACCCAGTACTTC; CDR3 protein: CSARDFRTSGRKETQYF
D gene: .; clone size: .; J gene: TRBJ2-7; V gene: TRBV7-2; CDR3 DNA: TGTGCCAGCAGCCCCCCCGGTAGCACCCTCTCCTACGAGCAGTACTTC; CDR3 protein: CASSPPGSTLSYEQYF
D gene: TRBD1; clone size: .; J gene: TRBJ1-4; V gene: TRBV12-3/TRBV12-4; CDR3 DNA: TGTGCCAGCAGTTTACGTTCTCTGGGGACAGGAGGAGAAAAACTGTTTTTT; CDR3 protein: CASSLRSLGTGGEKLFF
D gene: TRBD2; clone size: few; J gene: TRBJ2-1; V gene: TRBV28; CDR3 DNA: TGTGCCAGCAGTTCCGGGACTAGCTCCTACAATGAGCAGTTCTTC; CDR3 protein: CASSSGTSSYNEQFF
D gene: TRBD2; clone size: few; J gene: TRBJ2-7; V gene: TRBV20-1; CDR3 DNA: TGCAGTGCCCTAGCGGGATATCTCTACGAGCAGTACTTC; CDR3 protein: CSALAGYLYEQYF
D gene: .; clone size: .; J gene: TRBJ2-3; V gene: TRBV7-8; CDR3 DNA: TGTGCCAGCAGCTTAGGGTACTCTAGCACAGATACGCAGTATTTT; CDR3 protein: CASSLGYSSTDTQYF
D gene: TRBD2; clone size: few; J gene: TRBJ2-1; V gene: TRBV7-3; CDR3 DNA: TGTGCCAGCAGCCTCCACCATGGCGGGAGCTCCTACAATGAGCAGTTCTTC; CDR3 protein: CASSLHHGGSSYNEQFF
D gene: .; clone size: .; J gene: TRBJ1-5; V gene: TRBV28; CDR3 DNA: TGTGCCAGCAGTCCTCATAGGGTCGCCGGCAATCAGCCCCAGCATTTT; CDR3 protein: CASSPHRVAGNQPQHF
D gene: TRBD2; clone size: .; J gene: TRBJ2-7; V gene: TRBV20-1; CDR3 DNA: TGCAGTGCTAGATTGCTAGCGGGAGTCTACGAGCAGTACTTC; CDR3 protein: CSARLLAGVYEQYF
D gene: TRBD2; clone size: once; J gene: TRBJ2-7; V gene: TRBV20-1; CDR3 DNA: TGCAGTGCTAGATCGGGAGGGAGGGCGGCGGAGCAGTACTTC; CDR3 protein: CSARSGGRAAEQYF
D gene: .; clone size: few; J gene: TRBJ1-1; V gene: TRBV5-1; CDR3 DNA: TGCGCCAGCAGCTTGGGGACGAGACCTGAAGCTTTCTTT; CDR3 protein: CASSLGTRPEAFF
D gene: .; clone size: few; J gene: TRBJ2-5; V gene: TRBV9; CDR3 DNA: TGTGCCAGCAGCGTAGGACACGGGACATCCCAAGAGACCCAGTACTTC; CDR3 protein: CASSVGHGTSQETQYF
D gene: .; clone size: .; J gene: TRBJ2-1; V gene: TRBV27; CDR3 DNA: TGTGCCAGCAGTTTAGGAGCCGTCTACAATGAGCAGTTCTTC; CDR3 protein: CASSLGAVYNEQFF
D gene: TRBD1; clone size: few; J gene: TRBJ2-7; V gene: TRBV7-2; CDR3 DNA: TGTGCCAGCAGCTTAGTCCACCGAGGGACAGGGGCCTGGAAGCAGTACTTC; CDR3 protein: CASSLVHRGTGAWKQYF
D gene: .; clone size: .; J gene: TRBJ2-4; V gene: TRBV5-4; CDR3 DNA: TGTGCCAGCAGCCTAACTACAGGGCTTGACAAAAACATTCAGTACTTC; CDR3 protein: CASSLTTGLDKNIQYF